Listed below are T cell receptor beta chains from one sample, sequenced in a study of blood T cell repertoires in COVID-19. Using immunoSEQ multiplex PCR, the repertoire was profiled, and TCRdb retains in-frame clones only, with some absent. The table shows about 270,000 clones, with approximately 90% occurring only once. Source material: peripheral blood. Receptor source: a man aged 55-75 years who had recovered from COVID-19. Both conserved end residues are part of each CDR3. D genes are given only for firm matches. The listing skips clone size in some rows; elsewhere it reads once, few, many or a size class.

j_call v_call cdr3_length clone_size d_call cdr3_aa cdr3_nt
TRBJ2-5 TRBV3-1/TRBV3-2 17 . TRBD2 CASSRRLAGGSQETQYF TGTGCCAGCAGCCGCAGACTAGCGGGGGGGTCCCAAGAGACCCAGTACTTC
TRBJ1-2 TRBV29-1 12 . . CSVEEVRDGYTF TGCAGCGTTGAAGAGGTGAGGGATGGCTACACCTTC
TRBJ2-7 TRBV6-5 15 . TRBD1 CASSSRRTGRYEQYF TGTGCCAGCAGTTCTCGTCGGACAGGGCGTTACGAGCAGTACTTC
TRBJ1-3 TRBV6-5 14 . . CASRGGVSGNTIYF TGTGCCAGCAGGGGGGGGGTCTCTGGAAACACCATATATTTT
TRBJ2-7 TRBV4-1 15 . TRBD2 CASSHRLADTYEQYF TGCGCCAGCAGCCACCGACTAGCGGATACCTACGAGCAGTACTTC
TRBJ1-5 TRBV18 13 . . CASSPGSYQPQHF TGTGCCAGCTCACCGGGCAGCTATCAGCCCCAGCATTTT
TRBJ1-2 TRBV2 14 . . CASSEGLSGGLGAF TGTGCCAGCAGTGAAGGGTTGAGCGGGGGGCTAGGGGCCTTC
TRBJ2-7 TRBV18 15 . TRBD2 CASSPGREVRGEQYF TGTGCCAGCTCACCCGGGAGGGAGGTTAGGGGCGAGCAGTACTTC
TRBJ1-2 TRBV14 15 . TRBD1 CASSPTQGVGYGYTF TGTGCCAGCAGCCCGACACAGGGGGTAGGATATGGCTACACCTTC
TRBJ2-1 TRBV4-1 14 . . CASSQSTSYNEQFF TGCGCCAGCAGCCAAAGCACTAGCTACAATGAGCAGTTCTTC
TRBJ1-5 TRBV28 12 . . CASRRPAGSQHF TGTGCCAGCAGGAGACCAGCGGGGTCCCAGCATTTT
TRBJ1-4 TRBV29-1 13 . . CSGIRGGNEKLFF TGCAGCGGCATCAGGGGCGGTAATGAAAAACTGTTTTTT
TRBJ1-3 TRBV27 14 . . CASSSRGLPNTIYF TGTGCCAGCAGTTCTAGGGGTCTCCCAAACACCATATATTTT
TRBJ2-5 TRBV5-4 16 . TRBD1 CASSLGTGAKQETQYF TGTGCCAGCAGCTTGGGGACAGGGGCCAAACAAGAGACCCAGTACTTC
TRBJ1-2 TRBV30 14 . . CAWTPAGSNYGYTF TGTGCCTGGACCCCCGCAGGGTCTAACTATGGCTACACCTTC
TRBJ2-2 TRBV2 16 . TRBD1 CASSQWTGPNTGELFF TGTGCCAGCAGTCAATGGACAGGCCCGAACACCGGGGAGCTGTTTTTT
TRBJ1-5 TRBV7-3 15 . . CASSLNGGSNQPQHF TGTGCCAGCAGCTTAAATGGGGGCAGCAATCAGCCCCAGCATTTT
TRBJ2-7 TRBV5-5 14 . . CASSLLEDPYEQYF TGTGCCAGCAGCTTGTTGGAGGACCCCTACGAGCAGTACTTC
TRBJ2-3 TRBV7-3 16 . . CASSQAGFAGTDTQYF TGTGCCAGCAGCCAAGCAGGGTTCGCCGGCACAGATACGCAGTATTTT
TRBJ2-1 TRBV7-2 15 . TRBD2 CASSSTSGHYNEQFF TGTGCCAGCAGCTCAACTAGCGGACACTACAATGAGCAGTTCTTC
TRBJ1-1 TRBV30 14 . TRBD1 CAWSPTDRENEAFF TGTGCCTGGAGTCCGACGGACAGGGAGAATGAAGCTTTCTTT
TRBJ2-3 TRBV5-8 14 once TRBD1 CASSTGQSTDTQYF TGTGCCAGCAGCACGGGACAGAGCACAGATACGCAGTATTTT
TRBJ2-3 TRBV6-6 13 . TRBD2 CASAGGDTDTQYF TGTGCCAGCGCGGGGGGCGACACAGATACGCAGTATTTT
TRBJ1-2 TRBV30 14 . TRBD1 CAWQDRLANYGYTF TGTGCCTGGCAGGACAGGTTAGCTAACTATGGCTACACCTTC
TRBJ1-1 TRBV7-6 18 few TRBD1 CASSSSRGINGWNTEAFF TGTGCCAGCAGCTCAAGCAGGGGGATAAATGGATGGAACACTGAAGCTTTCTTT
TRBJ1-6 TRBV25-1 14 many TRBD1 CASSWDRDNSPLHF TGTGCCAGCAGTTGGGACAGGGACAATTCACCCCTCCACTTT
TRBJ2-1 TRBV7-2 17 . . CASSLSTTEATNNEQFF TGTGCCAGCAGCTTATCAACTACCGAGGCTACTAACAATGAGCAGTTCTTC
TRBJ1-1 TRBV19 14 . TRBD1 CASSTGTGYTEAFF TGTGCCAGTAGCACCGGGACAGGCTACACTGAAGCTTTCTTT
TRBJ1-1 TRBV6-2/TRBV6-3 13 . . CASSFKQATEAFF TGTGCCAGCAGTTTTAAACAGGCCACTGAAGCTTTCTTT
TRBJ2-7 TRBV5-5 15 . . CASSLEVRAQGEQYF TGTGCCAGCAGCTTGGAGGTCAGGGCCCAAGGGGAGCAGTACTTC
TRBJ2-2 TRBV29-1 14 . TRBD2 CSVGGGAGTGELFF TGCAGCGTTGGCGGGGGGGCCGGCACCGGGGAGCTGTTTTTT
TRBJ1-1 TRBV4-1 15 few . CASSQDGLRGTEAFF TGCGCCAGCAGCCAAGACGGACTCCGTGGCACTGAAGCTTTCTTT
TRBJ1-2 TRBV6-6 12 . . CASSYRVYEGTF TGTGCCAGCAGTTACCGGGTATATGAGGGCACCTTC
TRBJ2-2 TRBV5-6 15 . . CASSSQGPPTGELFF TGTGCCAGCAGCTCACAGGGACCCCCCACCGGGGAGCTGTTTTTT
TRBJ2-5 TRBV5-1 13 . . CASSLGQQETQYF TGCGCCAGCAGCCTCGGACAGCAAGAGACCCAGTACTTC
TRBJ1-2 TRBV18 17 . TRBD1 CASSPGTEPGGGYGYTF TGTGCCAGCTCACCCGGGACAGAGCCCGGGGGGGGCTATGGCTACACCTTC
TRBJ1-6 TRBV12-3/TRBV12-4 13 . . CASSRQGNSPLHF TGTGCCAGCAGTCGTCAGGGTAATTCACCCCTCCACTTT
TRBJ2-7 TRBV19 14 few TRBD1 CASSIGGTAYEQYF TGTGCCAGTAGTATAGGGGGGACAGCCTACGAGCAGTACTTC
TRBJ2-5 TRBV7-2 15 . TRBD1 CASSPRTGAEETQYF TGTGCCAGCAGCCCCCGGACAGGGGCTGAAGAGACCCAGTACTTC
TRBJ2-7 TRBV3-1/TRBV3-2 15 . . CASSRPGRGIYEQYF TGTGCCAGCAGCCGCCCTGGGCGAGGGATCTACGAGCAGTACTTC
TRBJ1-3 TRBV18 18 . TRBD1 CASSPIRDRVKSGNTIYF TGTGCCAGCTCACCAATCCGGGACAGGGTTAAGTCTGGAAACACCATATATTTT
TRBJ1-6 TRBV6-6 13 . . CASRTGGDSPLHF TGTGCCAGCAGGACAGGTGGGGATTCACCCCTCCACTTT
TRBJ1-6 TRBV2 12 . TRBD1 CASRSDRYALHF TGTGCCAGCAGGTCGGACAGGTACGCCCTCCACTTT
TRBJ1-1 TRBV4-2 12 . TRBD1 CASSQARGQTFF TGTGCCAGCAGCCAAGCCAGGGGGCAAACTTTCTTT
TRBJ2-3 TRBV5-1 15 few TRBD1 CASSSGTGSSYTQYF TGCGCCAGCAGCTCCGGGACAGGGTCCTCGTATACGCAGTATTTT
TRBJ2-7 TRBV5-4 15 . . CASSQVRGGIYEQYF TGTGCCAGCAGCCAGGTAAGGGGCGGAATCTACGAGCAGTACTTC